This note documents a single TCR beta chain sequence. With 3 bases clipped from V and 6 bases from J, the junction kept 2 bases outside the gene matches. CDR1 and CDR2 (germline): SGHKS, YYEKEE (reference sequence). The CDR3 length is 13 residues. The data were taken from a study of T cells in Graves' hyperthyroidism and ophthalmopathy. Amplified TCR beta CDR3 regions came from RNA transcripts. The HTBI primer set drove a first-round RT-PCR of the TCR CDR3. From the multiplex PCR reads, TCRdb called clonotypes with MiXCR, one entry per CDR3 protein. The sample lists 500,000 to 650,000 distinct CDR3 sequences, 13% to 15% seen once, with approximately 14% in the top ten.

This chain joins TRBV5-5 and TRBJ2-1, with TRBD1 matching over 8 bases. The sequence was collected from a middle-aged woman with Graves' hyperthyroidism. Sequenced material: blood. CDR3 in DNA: TGTGCCAGCAGCTCAGGGGGCTCCAATGAGCAGTTCTTC. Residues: CASSSGGSNEQFF. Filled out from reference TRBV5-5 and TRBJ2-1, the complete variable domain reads DAGVTQSPTHLIKTRGQQVTLRCSPISGHKSVSWYQQVLGQGPQFIFQYYEKEERGRGNFPDRFSARQFPNYSSELNVNALLLGDSALYLCASSSGGSNEQFFGPGTRLTVL.